These 22 T cell receptor beta chains were sequenced from one sample in a study of neurological immune-mediated disorders. TCRdb reprocessed the 5' RACE reads via MiXCR and lists one record per CDR3 protein. This table holds tens of thousands of distinct CDR3 sequences, just over 2.5% found once. The sample taken for sequencing was PBMCs. All receptors come from a woman in her twenties or thirties with multiple sclerosis.

This clonotype was observed at least ten times. V is TRBV4-3 and J is TRBJ2-7; D might be TRBD1 or TRBD2, each matching 5 bases. Trimming took off 0 bases at V and 0 bases at J, with 18 bases between the two ends. The CDR3 spans 18 residues. Germline CDR1 is LGHNA and CDR2 is YSLEER. Here the CDR3 reads CASSQELVRDDLSYEQYF. CDR3 bases: TGCGCCAGCAGCCAAGAGTTGGTCCGGGACGATCTCTCCTACGAGCAGTACTTC.

This clonotype turned up a few times. The CDR3 nucleotides are TGTGCCAGCAGCTTAGTTCACGGGGTAGCTAATGAAAAACTGTTTTTT. Translated: CASSLVHGVANEKLFF. V is TRBV7-2 and J is TRBJ1-4, with D unclear. The V gene's germline CDR1 is SGHTA and CDR2 FQGNSA. There are 16 residues in the CDR3. The V and J ends lost 1 base and 3 bases respectively, with 12 bases between them. Looking up the rest from reference TRBV7-2 and TRBJ1-4 gives the full variable domain: GAGVSQSPSNKVTEKGKDVELRCDPISGHTALYWYRQSLGQGLEFLIYFQGNSAPDKSGLPSDRFSAERTGGSVSTLTIQRTQQEDSAVYLCASSLVHGVANEKLFFGSGTQLSVL.

As concerns this clonotype: This clone may be a read error of a much larger clone one base away. The chain uses TRBV4-3 and TRBJ1-6; D unclear. From germline, CDR1 is LGHNA and CDR2 YSLEER. CDR3 length equals 16 residues. Trimming cost V 8 bases and J 3 bases, with 17 bases left between them. CDR3 sequence: CASRPDHTDYNSPLHF. The DNA of the CDR3 is TGCGCCAGCCGCCCCGATCACACTGACTATAATTCACCCCTCCACTTT.

This clonotype was observed at least ten times. The genes are TRBV12-3 or TRBV12-4 and TRBJ2-2, with TRBD2 matching over 7 bases. V lost 11 bases to trimming and J lost 1 base; unmatched junction nucleotides: 7. The CDR3 totals 14 residues. The CDR3 here is CAWREGLNTGELFF. As DNA, the CDR3 is TGTGCCTGGAGGGAGGGCCTGAACACCGGGGAGCTGTTTTTT.

This clonotype was recorded many times. The chain employs TRBV29-1 and TRBJ2-7; either TRBD1 or TRBD2 may supply D (6 bases each). With 3 bases removed from V and 4 bases from J, the gap between germline ends came to 13 bases. The CDR3 consists of 13 residues. Germline CDR1 SQVTM, CDR2 ANQGSEA. The DNA for the CDR3 is TGCAGCGTTGATAGGGGGGCGAATTACGAGCAGTACTTC. Its protein is CSVDRGANYEQYF.

This clonotype was picked up many times. The chain carries TRBV7-2 and TRBJ2-1; D is unclear. V lost 5 bases and J lost 7, with 9 bases in between. Germline CDR1 SGHTA, CDR2 FQGNSA. The CDR3 length is 12 residues. Here the CDR3 DNA reads TGTGCCAGCAGCGGACGAAGGAATGAGCAGTTCTTC. Its protein is CASSGRRNEQFF.

This clonotype was seen repeatedly, ten times or more. The chain couples TRBV6-5 to TRBJ2-7, with D perhaps matching TRBD2 (6 bases). This CDR3 is 11 amino acids long. The V end lost 2 bases, the J end lost 9 bases, and 8 bases lay between the germline ends. Germline-derived CDR1 and CDR2 are MNHEY and SVGAGI. The CDR3 loop is CASSYAGLQYF. CDR3 nucleotide sequence: TGTGCCAGCAGTTACGCGGGACTGCAGTACTTC.

This clonotype occurred many times. J is TRBJ2-1 and V is TRBV29-1; 15 bases align to TRBD2. Unmatched junction bases numbered 10, after V lost 7 bases and J lost 6 bases. The CDR3 contains 16 residues. Germline V gene sequence: CDR1 SQVTM, CDR2 ANQGSEA. The CDR3 DNA sequence: TGCAGCGCCTGGACTAGCGGGAGGGCCATTTCCAATGAGCAGTTCTTC. Encoded protein: CSAWTSGRAISNEQFF.

This clonotype occurred many times. As DNA, the CDR3 is TGTGCCACCTTACCCGGGACAGGGGGTAGGAATGAGCAGTTCTTC. Residues: CATLPGTGGRNEQFF. The chain is built from TRBV10-3 and TRBJ2-1; 11 nucleotides match TRBD1. The length of the CDR3 is 15 residues. Germline V gives CDR1 ENHRY, CDR2 SYGVKD. V trimming: 10 bases; J trimming: 7 bases; junction bases outside the gene matches: 12.

This clonotype has at least ten counts. The chain carries TRBV12-3 or TRBV12-4 and TRBJ2-7; the D gene could be TRBD1 or TRBD2 (5 bases each). Between the trimmed V and J ends, which lost 4 bases and 3 bases, there was a span of 7 bases. The CDR3 is 12 amino acids. CDR3 sequence (DNA): TGTGCCAGCAGTTCTGGGGGCTACGAGCAGTACTTC. Translating gives CASSSGGYEQYF.

This clonotype was seen at least ten times. The chain employs TRBV20-1 and TRBJ2-1, with TRBD2 identical over 10 bases. This CDR3 is 15 amino acids long. J gave up 6 bases and V 5 bases, and 10 bases lay outside the gene matches. The germline CDR1 and CDR2 sequences are DFQATT and SNEGSKA (reference sequence). The CDR3 loop is CSAGLLAGRPNEQFF. The CDR3 DNA is TGCAGTGCTGGACTACTAGCGGGGCGACCCAATGAGCAGTTCTTC.

This clonotype was seen at least ten times. The rearrangement uses TRBV20-1 and TRBJ1-2; possible D gene TRBD1, 5 bases. Germline V gene lookup returns CDR1 DFQATT and CDR2 SNEGSKA (reference sequence). Trimming pared 0 bases from V and 8 bases from J, leaving 19 bases between. The CDR3 runs 15 residues. CDR3 region: CSARDARTSGQGYTF. The DNA of the CDR3 is TGCAGTGCTAGAGATGCCCGGACCTCAGGGCAGGGCTACACCTTC.

In this sample, this clonotype turned up many times. The chain has TRBV7-6 and TRBJ1-2; D gene uncertain. CDR3 length equals 13 residues. V was shortened by 5 bases and J by 0 bases, with 7 bases between the two germline ends. The germline CDR1 and CDR2 sequences are SGHVS and FNYEAQ. CDR3 bases: TGTGCCAGCAGCCTAGACTCTAACTATGGCTACACCTTC. It codes for CASSLDSNYGYTF. The full variable domain, its missing parts supplied by reference TRBV7-6 and TRBJ1-2, is GAGVSQSPRYKVTKRGQDVALRCDPISGHVSLYWYRQALGQGPEFLTYFNYEAQQDKSGLPNDRFSAERPEGSISTLTIQRTEQRDSAMYRCASSLDSNYGYTFGSGTRLTVV.

At least ten counts were recorded for this clonotype. J is TRBJ2-3 and V is TRBV27; TRBD2 is a possible D gene (6 bases). This CDR3 spans 15 amino acids. V was trimmed by 5 bases and J by 2 bases, leaving 14 bases between them. Germline V gene data show CDR1 as MNHEY and CDR2 as SMNVEV (reference sequence). The CDR3 loop reads CASSPQAGYTDTQYF. In nucleotides, the CDR3 is TGTGCCAGCAGTCCCCAAGCGGGTTACACAGATACGCAGTATTTT.

This clonotype showed up many times. V usage is TRBV4-3 and J usage is TRBJ1-6; D is possibly TRBD1 (5 bases). This CDR3 has 17 residues. V gave up 3 bases and J gave up 6 bases, with 18 bases separating them. Germline values: CDR1 LGHNA, CDR2 YSLEER. Here the CDR3 reads CASSQEGAAELNSPLHF. The CDR3 bases are TGCGCCAGCAGCCAGGAAGGGGCGGCAGAGCTTAATTCACCCCTCCACTTT.

Ten or more counts support this clonotype. The chain couples TRBV20-1 to TRBJ2-5; 8 bases map to TRBD2. V lost 3 bases and J lost 5; bases outside the gene matches: 8. CDR1 is DFQATT and CDR2 is SNEGSKA in the germline V gene (reference sequence). The CDR3 sequence is 14 residues long. This chain's CDR3 is CSASAGRAGETQYF. As DNA, the CDR3 is TGCAGTGCTAGTGCCGGGAGGGCCGGGGAGACCCAGTACTTC.

This clonotype occurred many times. The CDR3 loop reads CSASGSGSVGRQFF. In nucleotides, the CDR3 is TGCAGTGCTAGCGGTAGCGGGAGTGTGGGGAGGCAGTTCTTC. The chain uses TRBV20-1 and TRBJ2-1; 9 bases line up with TRBD2. V was pared by 3 bases and J by 12 bases, with 12 bases of the junction left unmatched. This CDR3 is built from 14 residues. Germline lookup yields CDR1 DFQATT and CDR2 SNEGSKA (reference sequence).

Ten or more counts support this clonotype. The chain is built from TRBV29-1 and TRBJ2-1; TRBD2 matches at 7 bases. The V segment lost 5 bases and the J segment 4 bases; nucleotides outside the gene matches: 2. This CDR3 spans 12 amino acids. Germline CDR1 and CDR2: SQVTM and ANQGSEA. For the CDR3, the DNA is TGCAGCGTTCTAGCGGCATACAATGAGCAGTTCTTC. It translates to CSVLAAYNEQFF.

This clonotype was recorded a few times. The chain couples TRBV7-8 to TRBJ1-4; TRBD1 matches 7 bases. Germline V gene lookup returns CDR1 SGHVS and CDR2 FQNEAQ. CDR3 length equals 16 residues. Trimming at V came to 1 base and at J to 3 bases, leaving 5 bases not matched to a gene. The CDR3 loop reads CASSLGRGRSNEKLFF. CDR3 nucleotides: TGTGCCAGCAGCTTAGGAAGGGGGCGGTCTAATGAAAAACTGTTTTTT. The variable domain in full, with the rest retrieved from reference TRBV7-8 and TRBJ1-4, is GAGVSQSPRYKVAKRGQDVALRCDPISGHVSLFWYQQALGQGPEFLTYFQNEAQLDKSGLPSDRFFAERPEGSVSTLKIQRTQQEDSAVYLCASSLGRGRSNEKLFFGSGTQLSVL.

This clonotype was seen many times. The J gene is TRBJ2-7, the V gene TRBV27; 14 bases map to TRBD2. The V segment lost 10 bases and the J segment 5 bases; nucleotides outside the gene matches: 7. The germline V gene has CDR1 MNHEY and CDR2 SMNVEV (reference sequence). This CDR3 has 14 residues. As DNA, the CDR3 is TGTGCCACATCCTTGGGACTAGCGGGAGACGAGCAGTACTTC. Its translation: CATSLGLAGDEQYF.

Comments on this clonotype: No conserved phenylalanine or tryptophan is present at the end of the CDR3, so a read error is the likely explanation. V and J are TRBV7-2 and TRBJ2-3; D is possibly TRBD1 (5 bases). The CDR3 totals 16 residues. Between the trimmed V and J ends, which lost 6 bases and 0 bases, there was a span of 16 bases. Germline-derived CDR1 and CDR2 are SGHTA and FQGNSA. CDR3 in amino acids: CASSSSWTPSTDTQYN. The CDR3 nucleotides are TGTGCCAGCAGTTCCTCATGGACACCTAGCACAGATACGCAGTATAAT.

This clonotype was seen at least ten times. The V call is TRBV7-9, the J call TRBJ1-5, with 7 bases fitting TRBD1. The CDR3 totals 15 residues. V was clipped by 1 base and J by 6 bases; unmatched bases: 6. The germline CDR1 and CDR2 sequences are SEHNR and FQNEAQ (reference sequence). CDR3 sequence reads: CASSLGQGGSQPQHF. For the CDR3, the DNA is TGTGCCAGCAGCTTAGGACAGGGAGGGAGTCAGCCCCAGCATTTT.